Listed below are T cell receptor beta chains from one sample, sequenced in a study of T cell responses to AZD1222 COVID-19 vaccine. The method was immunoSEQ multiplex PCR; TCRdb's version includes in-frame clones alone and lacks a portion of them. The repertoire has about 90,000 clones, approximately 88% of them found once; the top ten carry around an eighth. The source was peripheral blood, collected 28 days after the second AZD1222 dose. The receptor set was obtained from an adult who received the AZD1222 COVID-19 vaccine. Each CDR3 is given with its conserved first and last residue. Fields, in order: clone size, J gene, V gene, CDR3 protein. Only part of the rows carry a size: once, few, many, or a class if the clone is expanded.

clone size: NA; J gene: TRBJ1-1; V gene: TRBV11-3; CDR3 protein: CASSTPGQGIYTEAFF
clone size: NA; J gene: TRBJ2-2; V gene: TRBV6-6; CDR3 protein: CASSPWAGTGKDGELFF
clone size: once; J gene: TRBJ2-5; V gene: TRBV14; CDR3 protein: CASSQELTGRETQYF
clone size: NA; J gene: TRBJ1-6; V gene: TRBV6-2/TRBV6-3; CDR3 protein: CASSYFAAGIGWSPLHF
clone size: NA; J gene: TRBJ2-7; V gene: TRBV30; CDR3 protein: CAWSVGTSGQYF
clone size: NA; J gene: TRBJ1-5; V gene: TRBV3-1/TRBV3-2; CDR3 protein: CASSPRGQQPQHF
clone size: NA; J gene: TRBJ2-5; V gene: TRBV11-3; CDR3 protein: CASSLVSGRETQYF
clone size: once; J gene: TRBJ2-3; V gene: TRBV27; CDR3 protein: CASSLSKGTSGRATDTQYF
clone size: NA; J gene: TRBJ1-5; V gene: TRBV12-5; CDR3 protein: CASGGSYSNQPQHF
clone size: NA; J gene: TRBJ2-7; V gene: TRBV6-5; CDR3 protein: CASSYVFSGSNEQYF
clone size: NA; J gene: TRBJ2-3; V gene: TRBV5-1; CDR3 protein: CASSLEGTTPRDF
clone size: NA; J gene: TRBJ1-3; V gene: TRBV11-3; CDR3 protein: CASSLSGAGNTIYF
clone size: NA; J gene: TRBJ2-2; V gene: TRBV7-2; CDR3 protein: CASSLKTELFF
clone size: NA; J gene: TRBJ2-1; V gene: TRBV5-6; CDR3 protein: CASSLRLSGGRTYNEQFF
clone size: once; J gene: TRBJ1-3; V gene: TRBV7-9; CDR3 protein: CASSWDRGANTIYF
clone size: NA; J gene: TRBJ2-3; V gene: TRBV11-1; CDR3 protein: CASSLWTSTDTQYF
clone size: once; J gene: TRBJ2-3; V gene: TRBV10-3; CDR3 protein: CAISESRPLGGTDTQYF
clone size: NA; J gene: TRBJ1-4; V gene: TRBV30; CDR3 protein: CAWSVRGRVREKLFF
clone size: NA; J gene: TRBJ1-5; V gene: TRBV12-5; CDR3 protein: CASGSGDRPQHF
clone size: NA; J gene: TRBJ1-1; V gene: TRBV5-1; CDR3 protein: CASSLQVLGLNTEAFF
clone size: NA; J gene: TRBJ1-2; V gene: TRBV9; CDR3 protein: CASSKRDGNYGYTF
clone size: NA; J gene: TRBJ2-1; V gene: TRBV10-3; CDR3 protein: CATKPGQGRNEQFF
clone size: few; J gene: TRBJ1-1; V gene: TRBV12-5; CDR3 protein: CASGLGPPEAFF
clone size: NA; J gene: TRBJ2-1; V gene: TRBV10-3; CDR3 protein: CAISLAGGDNEQFF
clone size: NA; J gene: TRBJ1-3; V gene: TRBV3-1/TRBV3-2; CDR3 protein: CASSYSGNTIYF
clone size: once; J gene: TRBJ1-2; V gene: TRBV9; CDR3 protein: CASSTRDPPIEGYTF
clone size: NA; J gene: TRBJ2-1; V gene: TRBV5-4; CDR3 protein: CASSRSSGATDEQFF
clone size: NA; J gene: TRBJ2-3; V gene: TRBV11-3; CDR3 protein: CASRGRDTQYF
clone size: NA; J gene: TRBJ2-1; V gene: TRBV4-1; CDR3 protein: CASSQASSTGLGEQFF
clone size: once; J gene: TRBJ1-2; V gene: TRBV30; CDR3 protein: CAWSLRRTLGGYTF